Each of the 4 T cell receptor beta chains below was sequenced from the same sample in a study of shared clonotypes between healthy human individuals. Produced via immunoSEQ multiplex PCR; TCRdb's table is partial and in-frame only. Counted here are about 2.4 million clones, around nine tenths occurring once; the ten biggest clones make up more than 0.12%. Source material: naive CD4+ T cells sorted from blood. The subset was: CD45RA+ positively selected. These receptor sequences come from a young man in good health.

The chain links TRBV27 to TRBJ1-2; D unresolved. The CDR3 loop spans 14 amino acids. The germline CDR1 and CDR2 sequences are MNHEY and SMNVEV (reference sequence). Deletions cut 0 bases from V and 6 bases from J, with 11 bases between. The CDR3 nucleotides are TGTGCCAGCAGTTTATCGCCGGGAGGTAATGGCTACACCTTC. Amino acid sequence: CASSLSPGGNGYTF.

Only a few counts were recorded for this clone. The chain combines TRBV30 with TRBJ1-5; 9 nucleotides match TRBD1. Germline V gene data show CDR1 as GTSNPN and CDR2 as SVGIG (reference sequence). J lost 7 bases, V lost 5 bases, and 9 bases had no gene match. The CDR3 extends over 14 amino acids. The CDR3: CAWGSGQGGQPQHF. In DNA form, the CDR3 reads TGTGCCTGGGGGTCGGGACAGGGAGGGCAGCCCCAGCATTTT.

This clone was counted a single time. V is TRBV15 and J is TRBJ2-2, with 7 bases matching TRBD1. The CDR3 sequence is 16 residues long. CDR1 is LNHNV, CDR2 YYDKDF, per germline (reference sequence). V dropped 1 base and J dropped 5; count of bases not matched to a gene: 7. CDR3 protein: CATSRVGQGVTGELFF. CDR3 in DNA: TGTGCCACCAGCAGAGTCGGGCAGGGGGTTACCGGGGAGCTGTTTTTT. Complete variable domain (other parts from reference TRBV15 and TRBJ2-2): DAMVIQNPRYQVTQFGKPVTLSCSQTLNHNVMYWYQQKSSQAPKLLFHYYDKDFNNEADTPDNFQSRRPNTSFCFLDIRSPGLGDTAMYLCATSRVGQGVTGELFFGEGSRLTVL.

The rearrangement joins TRBV7-9 to TRBJ1-1; perhaps TRBD1 as D (5 bases). CDR3 length equals 15 residues. The V gene's germline CDR1 is SEHNR and CDR2 FQNEAQ (reference sequence). The V end lost 3 bases, the J end lost 7 bases, and 18 bases lay between the germline ends. CDR3 residues: CASSFGGVSGDEAFF. The CDR3 DNA sequence: TGTGCCAGCAGCTTTGGAGGGGTCTCCGGGGATGAAGCTTTCTTT.